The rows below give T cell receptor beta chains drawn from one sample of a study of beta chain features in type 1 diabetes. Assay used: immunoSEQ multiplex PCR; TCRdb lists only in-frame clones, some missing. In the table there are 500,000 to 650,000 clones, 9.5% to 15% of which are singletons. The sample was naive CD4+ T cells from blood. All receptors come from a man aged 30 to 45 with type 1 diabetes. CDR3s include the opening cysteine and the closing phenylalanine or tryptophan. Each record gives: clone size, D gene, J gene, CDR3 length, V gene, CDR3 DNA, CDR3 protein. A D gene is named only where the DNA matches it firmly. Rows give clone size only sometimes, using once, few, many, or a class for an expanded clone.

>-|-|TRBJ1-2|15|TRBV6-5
TGTGCCAGCAGTTACTCGAAGGGAGTCGGCTATGGCTACACCTTC
CASSYSKGVGYGYTF
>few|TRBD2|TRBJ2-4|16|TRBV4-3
TGCGCCAGCAGCCAAGGCGGGACTAGTGGCAAAAACATTCAGTACTTC
CASSQGGTSGKNIQYF
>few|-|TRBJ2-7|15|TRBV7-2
TGTGCCAGCAGCTTAGTCCGCAGGGGACCCTACGAGCAGTACTTC
CASSLVRRGPYEQYF
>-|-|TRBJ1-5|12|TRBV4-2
TGTGCCAGCAGCCAATCCAATCAGCCCCAGCATTTT
CASSQSNQPQHF
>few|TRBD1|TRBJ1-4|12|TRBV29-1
TGCAGCGGCCGACAGGGGAGTGAAAAACTGTTTTTT
CSGRQGSEKLFF
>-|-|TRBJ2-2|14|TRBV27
TGTGCCAGCTTTCCTGGAGGATTTACCGGGGAGCTGTTTTTT
CASFPGGFTGELFF
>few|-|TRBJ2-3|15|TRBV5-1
TGCGCCAGCAGCTCCCGGCTCGGAACCGCAGATACGCAGTATTTT
CASSSRLGTADTQYF
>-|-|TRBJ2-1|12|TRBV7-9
TGTGCCAGCAGCTTCGACAGCAATGAGCAGTTCTTC
CASSFDSNEQFF
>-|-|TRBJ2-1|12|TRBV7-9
TGTGCCAGCAGTTACCCTAACAATGAGCAGTTCTTC
CASSYPNNEQFF
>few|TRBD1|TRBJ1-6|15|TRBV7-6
TGTGCCAGCAGCTTAGAGTCAGGGGGCGGCTCACCCCTCCACTTT
CASSLESGGGSPLHF
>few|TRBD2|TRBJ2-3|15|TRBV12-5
TGTGCTAGTGGTTTGGGACTAGCGGGGCCCGATACGCAGTATTTT
CASGLGLAGPDTQYF
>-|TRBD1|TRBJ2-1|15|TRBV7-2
TGTGCCAGCAGCTTAGCGTTACAGGGGGCAGATGAGCAGTTCTTC
CASSLALQGADEQFF
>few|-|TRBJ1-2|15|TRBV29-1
TGCAGCGTTGGGCTGTCCTCCAGGAACAACTATGGCTACACCTTC
CSVGLSSRNNYGYTF
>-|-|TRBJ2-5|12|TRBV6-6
TGTGCCAGCAGTTACAGACAAGAGACCCAGTACTTC
CASSYRQETQYF
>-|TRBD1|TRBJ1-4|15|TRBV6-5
TGTGCCAGCAGCTCGGACAGGGTGGAAGATGAAAAACTGTTTTTT
CASSSDRVEDEKLFF
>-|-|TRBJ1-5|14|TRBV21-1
TGTGCCAGCAGCAAAGAAGTCAGCAATCAGCCCCAGCATTTT
CASSKEVSNQPQHF
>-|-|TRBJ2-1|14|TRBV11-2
TGTGCCAGCAGCTTAGGGCTTTTTGCCGATGAGCAGTTCTTC
CASSLGLFADEQFF
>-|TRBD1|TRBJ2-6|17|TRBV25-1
TGTGCCAGCAGCTCCGCCGGGACAGGGTCGGGGGCCAACGTCCTGACTTTC
CASSSAGTGSGANVLTF
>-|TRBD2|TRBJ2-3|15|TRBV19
TGTGCCAGTAGGGTACTAGCGGGAGGGGTGGATACGCAGTATTTT
CASRVLAGGVDTQYF
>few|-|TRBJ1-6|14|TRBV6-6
TGTGCCAGCAGTTCCGCCGTTCGAGGTTCACCCCTCCACTTT
CASSSAVRGSPLHF
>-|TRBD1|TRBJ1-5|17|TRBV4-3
TGCGCCAGCAGCCAAGACAGGGGGCCATATAGCAATCAGCCCCAGCATTTT
CASSQDRGPYSNQPQHF
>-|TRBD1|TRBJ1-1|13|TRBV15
TGTGCCACTAAGGGACAGTTGAACACTGAAGCTTTCTTT
CATKGQLNTEAFF
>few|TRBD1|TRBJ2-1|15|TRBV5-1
TGCGCCAGCAGCTACGTCGGACAGGGCGGGTATGAGCAGTTCTTC
CASSYVGQGGYEQFF
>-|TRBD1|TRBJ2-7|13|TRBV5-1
TGCGCCAGCAGCAAGGACAGGGCCTACGAGCAGTACTTC
CASSKDRAYEQYF
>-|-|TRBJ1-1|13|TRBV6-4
TGTGCCAGCAGTCCGGGGATGAACACTGAAGCTTTCTTT
CASSPGMNTEAFF
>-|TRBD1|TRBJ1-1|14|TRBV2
TGTGCCAGGACACAGGGGTCGCTGAACACTGAAGCTTTCTTT
CARTQGSLNTEAFF
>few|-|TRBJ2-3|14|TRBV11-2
TGTGCCATCTCGTTCGGGGGGCGGTTAGATACGCAGTATTTT
CAISFGGRLDTQYF
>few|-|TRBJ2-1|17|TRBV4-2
TGTGCCAGCAGCCTCACCTGGGGCAGGGGTCTGCAAAATGAGCAGTTCTTC
CASSLTWGRGLQNEQFF
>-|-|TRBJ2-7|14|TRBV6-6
TGTGCCAGCAGTTACTCGGGGGAAATCTACGAGCAGTACTTC
CASSYSGEIYEQYF
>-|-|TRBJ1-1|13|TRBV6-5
TGTGCCAGCAGGGTACGCCCGAACACTGAAGCTTTCTTT
CASRVRPNTEAFF
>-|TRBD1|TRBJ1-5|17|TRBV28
TGTGCCAGCCAGACAGGGGGCCTCCCCGTAAGCAATCAGCCCCAGCATTTT
CASQTGGLPVSNQPQHF
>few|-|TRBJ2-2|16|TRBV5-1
TGCGCCAGCAGTAATACCGGGACATTTAACACCGGGGAGCTGTTTTTT
CASSNTGTFNTGELFF
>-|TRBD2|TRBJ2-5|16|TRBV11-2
TGTGCCAGCAGCCCCCGTCTAGCGGGGTTCCAAGAGACCCAGTACTTC
CASSPRLAGFQETQYF
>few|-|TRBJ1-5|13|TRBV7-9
TGTGCCAGCAGCCCCTCTAACAATCAGCCCCAGCATTTT
CASSPSNNQPQHF
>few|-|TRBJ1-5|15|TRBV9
TGTGCCAGCAGCGTAGGGGGTGATAGCAATCAGCCCCAGCATTTT
CASSVGGDSNQPQHF
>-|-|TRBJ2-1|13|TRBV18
TGTGCCAGCTCACCCCCCAGCGTTAATGAGCAGTTCTTC
CASSPPSVNEQFF
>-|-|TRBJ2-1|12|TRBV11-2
TGTGCCAGCAGCTCACAGGGTTACGAGCAGTTCTTC
CASSSQGYEQFF
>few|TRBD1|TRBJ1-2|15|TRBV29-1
TGCAGCGTTGAAGTATCGACAGGACAGGGCTATGGCTACACCTTC
CSVEVSTGQGYGYTF
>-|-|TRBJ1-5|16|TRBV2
TGTGCCAGCAGTGAAGGAGTAGGGCTCAGCAATCAGCCCCAGCATTTT
CASSEGVGLSNQPQHF
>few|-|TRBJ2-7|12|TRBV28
TGTGCCAGCAGTCTGACAGTCCGCGAGCAGTACTTC
CASSLTVREQYF